The 30 T cell receptor beta chains below all came from one sample that was sequenced in a study of blood T cell repertoires in COVID-19. Clones were read by immunoSEQ multiplex PCR, and TCRdb kept only the in-frame ones, dropping some. The table includes about 220,000 clones, 88% detected once. Sequencing was done on a sample of PBMCs or T cells enriched from blood (not recorded which). The source is a woman aged 45-65 years with acute COVID-19.

This clone appeared a few times. This chain connects TRBV28 to TRBJ1-6; D may be TRBD1 (6 bases). The CDR3 runs 14 residues. Trimming took off 6 bases at V and 8 bases at J, with 14 bases between the two ends. The V gene's germline CDR1 is MDHEN and CDR2 SYDVKM. For the CDR3, the DNA is TGTGCCAGCAGACAAGGGGGACACTATTCACCCCTCCACTTT. Amino acids: CASRQGGHYSPLHF.

The gene calls are TRBV15 and TRBJ1-5, with D possibly matching TRBD1 (6 bases). This CDR3 comprises 16 residues. The ends were cut back, 1 base at V and 2 bases at J, with 12 bases in the middle. Per germline, CDR1 LNHNV and CDR2 YYDKDF (reference sequence). The CDR3 bases are TGTGCCACCAGCAGAGGACAGGTTATGGGCAATCAGCCCCAGCATTTT. Encoded protein: CATSRGQVMGNQPQHF. Combining the CDR3 with reference TRBV15 and TRBJ1-5 gives the whole variable domain DAMVIQNPRYQVTQFGKPVTLSCSQTLNHNVMYWYQQKSSQAPKLLFHYYDKDFNNEADTPDNFQSRRPNTSFCFLDIRSPGLGDTAMYLCATSRGQVMGNQPQHFGDGTRLSIL.

This clone is a singleton in its sample. The rearrangement uses TRBV11-3 and TRBJ2-7; D might be TRBD1 (7 bases). V was shortened by 3 bases and J by 0 bases, with 9 bases between the two germline ends. This CDR3 region has 14 residues. Germline loops: CDR1 SGHNT, CDR2 YENEEA. The CDR3 here is CASSFRGDSYEQYF. In DNA form, the CDR3 reads TGTGCCAGCAGCTTCAGGGGGGACTCCTACGAGCAGTACTTC. Looking up the rest from reference TRBV11-3 and TRBJ2-7 gives the full variable domain: EAGVVQSPRYKIIEKKQPVAFWCNPISGHNTLYWYLQNLGQGPELLIRYENEEAVDDSQLPKDRFSAERLKGVDSTLKIQPAELGDSAVYLCASSFRGDSYEQYFGPGTRLTVT.

This sequence joins TRBV5-6 and TRBJ1-6; no clear D gene. Germline loops: CDR1 SGHDT, CDR2 YYEEEE. Trimming shortened V by 1 base and J by 7 bases, and 9 bases separated the two germline ends. This CDR3 is built from 14 residues. The CDR3 DNA reads as TGTGCCAGCAGCTTGTACCCGGGAAATTCACCCCTCCACTTT. It translates to CASSLYPGNSPLHF.

The V call is TRBV7-9, the J call TRBJ2-3, with D possibly being TRBD1 (5 bases). The CDR3 is 14 amino acids. V lost 2 bases and J lost 4, with 10 bases in between. CDR1 and CDR2 from the germline V gene are SEHNR and FQNEAQ (reference sequence). The CDR3 nucleotides are TGTGCCAGCAGCTTACAGGGTTTGGCAGATACGCAGTATTTT. Translated, it gives CASSLQGLADTQYF.

The chain recombines TRBV7-2 with TRBJ2-1; D unclear. The CDR3 has 12 residues. Trimming left V 5 bases short and J 10 bases short, with 12 bases between. The germline CDR1 and CDR2 sequences are SGHTA and FQGNSA. The CDR3: CASSLRPAEQFF. The CDR3 nucleotides are TGTGCCAGCAGCCTGCGCCCCGCAGAGCAGTTCTTC. The variable domain in full, with the rest retrieved from reference TRBV7-2 and TRBJ2-1, is GAGVSQSPSNKVTEKGKDVELRCDPISGHTALYWYRQSLGQGLEFLIYFQGNSAPDKSGLPSDRFSAERTGGSVSTLTIQRTQQEDSAVYLCASSLRPAEQFFGPGTRLTVL.

The rearrangement joins TRBV5-1 to TRBJ2-3; TRBD2 matches 10 bases. The germline gives CDR1 SGHRS, CDR2 YFSETQ. CDR3 length: 18 amino acids. V was pared by 2 bases and J by 5 bases, with 14 bases of the junction left unmatched. CDR3 DNA: TGCGCCAGCAGCTTATTAGCCCTAGCGGGAGCGAGTGGAGATACGCAGTATTTT. This encodes CASSLLALAGASGDTQYF.

The rearrangement joins TRBV11-2 to TRBJ2-5; 10 nucleotides match TRBD2. The CDR3 has 18 amino acids. Looked up from germline, CDR1 is SGHAT and CDR2 is FQNNGV. Trimming took 1 base from V and 5 from J; bases not matched to a gene: 13. This chain's CDR3 is CASSLGVAGGGSGETQYF. The CDR3 nucleotides are TGTGCCAGCAGCTTAGGAGTAGCGGGAGGTGGGAGTGGGGAGACCCAGTACTTC.

This chain connects TRBV24-1 to TRBJ1-5; D unclear. Trimming took off 3 bases at V and 4 bases at J, with 6 bases between the two ends. The CDR3 has 13 residues. The germline V gene has CDR1 KGHDR and CDR2 SFDVKD. CDR3 region: CATSDPGNQPQHF. The CDR3 bases are TGTGCCACCAGTGATCCGGGAAATCAGCCCCAGCATTTT.

This clone has just one count. The chain joins TRBV19 to TRBJ1-5; 7 nucleotides align to TRBD1. The V gene end was trimmed by 7 bases and the J gene end by 4 bases; junction bases not matched to a gene: 10. The CDR3 contains 15 residues. Germline V gives CDR1 LNHDA, CDR2 SQIVND (reference sequence). The CDR3 protein is CASTPRGPDNQPQHF. The DNA for the CDR3 is TGTGCCAGTACTCCTAGGGGGCCCGATAATCAGCCCCAGCATTTT.

The rearrangement joins TRBV5-1 to TRBJ1-2; 9 positions match TRBD1. The V segment lost 4 bases and the J segment 7 bases; nucleotides outside the gene matches: 2. This CDR3 contains 12 residues. Germline CDR1 SGHRS, CDR2 YFSETQ. The CDR3 region has the DNA TGCGCCAGCAGCCGGGACAGGGTTGGCTACACCTTC. It encodes CASSRDRVGYTF.

The V gene is TRBV7-9, the J gene TRBJ2-6; no clear D. Trimming cost V 4 bases and J 0 bases, with 13 bases left between them. Per germline, CDR1 SEHNR and CDR2 FQNEAQ (reference sequence). The CDR3 runs 17 residues. In DNA form, the CDR3 reads TGTGCCAGCAGCTCAACCGTCGCAGGCTCTGGGGCCAACGTCCTGACTTTC. Protein: CASSSTVAGSGANVLTF.

The V call is TRBV18, the J call TRBJ1-4; possible D gene TRBD1, 6 bases. V lost 5 bases, J lost 8 bases, and 18 bases lay in between. CDR3 length equals 15 residues. From germline, CDR1 is KGHSH and CDR2 LQKENI. The CDR3 is CASSTNSGEGEKLFF. In DNA form, the CDR3 reads TGTGCCAGCTCAACCAATTCAGGGGAGGGCGAAAAACTGTTTTTT.

The rearrangement joins TRBV10-3 to TRBJ1-2; 7 bases line up with TRBD1. The trim removed 3 bases at V and 1 base at J, leaving 14 bases unmatched. Germline-derived CDR1 and CDR2 are ENHRY and SYGVKD. The CDR3 spans 18 residues. CDR3 DNA sequence: TGTGCCATCAGTGAAATTAGGGGGACAGCCACTAGTAACTATGGCTACACCTTC. This gives the protein CAISEIRGTATSNYGYTF.

J is TRBJ2-4 and V is TRBV3-1 (or the pseudogene TRBV3-2), with 8 nucleotides matching TRBD1. This CDR3 spans 17 amino acids. Germline V gene sequence: CDR1 LGHDT, CDR2 YNNKEL (reference sequence). V dropped 0 bases and J dropped 2; count of bases not matched to a gene: 6. Written as DNA, the CDR3 is TGTGCCAGCAGCCAAGATGCAGGGGGCATTACCAAAAACATTCAGTACTTC. This sequence encodes CASSQDAGGITKNIQYF.

The chain carries TRBV5-6 and TRBJ2-1; D is ambiguous. CDR3 size: 15 residues. V lost 0 bases and J lost 3, with 10 bases in between. Germline assignment: CDR1 SGHDT and CDR2 YYEEEE. DNA of the CDR3: TGTGCCAGCAGCTTGGCCTCGGTCGGCTACAATGAGCAGTTCTTC. Encoded protein: CASSLASVGYNEQFF.

This sequence joins TRBV30 and TRBJ1-4; D is possibly TRBD1 (6 bases). CDR1 GTSNPN and CDR2 SVGIG come from the germline V gene (reference sequence). The CDR3 is 15 residues long. V lost 6 bases, J lost 0 bases, and 14 bases lay in between. The CDR3 DNA reads TGTGCCTGCGGGAGGGGACAAGCAACTAATGAAAAACTGTTTTTT. This encodes CACGRGQATNEKLFF. Looking up the rest from reference TRBV30 and TRBJ1-4 gives the full variable domain: SQTIHQWPATLVQPVGSPLSLECTVEGTSNPNLYWYRQAAGRGLQLLFYSVGIGQISSEVPQNLSASRPQDRQFILSSKKLLLSDSGFYLCACGRGQATNEKLFFGSGTQLSVL.

The genes are TRBV7-2 and TRBJ2-3; 15 bases are a match to TRBD2. The CDR3 is 19 amino acids. The V gene end was trimmed by 4 bases and the J gene end by 3 bases; junction bases not matched to a gene: 11. The germline V gene has CDR1 SGHTA and CDR2 FQGNSA. DNA of the CDR3: TGTGCCAGCAGCTCCCAATGGGCGGGACTAGCGGGAGGAACAGATACGCAGTATTTT. Translated: CASSSQWAGLAGGTDTQYF. The full variable domain, completed using reference TRBV7-2 and TRBJ2-3, is GAGVSQSPSNKVTEKGKDVELRCDPISGHTALYWYRQSLGQGLEFLIYFQGNSAPDKSGLPSDRFSAERTGGSVSTLTIQRTQQEDSAVYLCASSSQWAGLAGGTDTQYFGPGTRLTVL.

The chain joins TRBV7-9 to TRBJ2-5; 8 bases align to TRBD2. Unmatched junction bases numbered 11, after V lost 6 bases and J lost 2 bases. This CDR3 spans 16 amino acids. Germline CDR1 is SEHNR and CDR2 is FQNEAQ (reference sequence). The CDR3 reads CASRSLIAGRQETQYF. CDR3 nucleotide sequence: TGTGCCAGCAGATCCCTTATAGCGGGAAGACAAGAGACCCAGTACTTC.

The chain joins TRBV5-1 to TRBJ2-3, with 9 bases identical to TRBD1. The trim removed 3 bases at V and 1 base at J, leaving 6 bases unmatched. Germline V gene lookup returns CDR1 SGHRS and CDR2 YFSETQ. The CDR3 covers 16 residues. Written as DNA, the CDR3 is TGCGCCAGCAGCTCCGGGACAGGGACCGGCACAGATACGCAGTATTTT. It translates to CASSSGTGTGTDTQYF. The whole variable domain, filled in from reference TRBV5-1 and TRBJ2-3, reads KAGVTQTPRYLIKTRGQQVTLSCSPISGHRSVSWYQQTPGQGLQFLFEYFSETQRNKGNFPGRFSGRQFSNSRSEMNVSTLELGDSALYLCASSSGTGTGTDTQYFGPGTRLTVL.

Of note for this clone: Additional DNA sequences in this sample encode the identical CDR3. This chain joins TRBV7-2 and TRBJ1-5; 7 positions match TRBD1. CDR3 size: 15 residues. Trimming at V came to 1 base and at J to 2 bases, leaving 2 bases not matched to a gene. The V gene's germline CDR1 is SGHTA and CDR2 FQGNSA. CDR3 DNA sequence: TGTGCCAGCAGCTTAGTAACAGGGGGCAATCAGCCCCAGCATTTT. Translation gives CASSLVTGGNQPQHF.

The DNA of the CDR3 is TGTGCCAGCAGCGCCTTAGGACAGAGCCACGGTGGCTACACCTTC. Encoded protein: CASSALGQSHGGYTF. The J gene is TRBJ1-2, the V gene TRBV9; D is possibly TRBD1 (6 bases). The germline V gene encodes CDR1 SGDLS and CDR2 YYNGEE. V lost 3 bases to trimming and J lost 7 bases, with 19 bases between them. The CDR3 is 15 amino acids.

This CDR3 is CASSLNAGSAYNEQFF. The CDR3 coding sequence is TGCGCCAGCAGCTTGAACGCCGGTTCGGCCTACAATGAGCAGTTCTTC. The chain employs TRBV5-1 and TRBJ2-1; D is unresolved. V was trimmed by 1 base and J by 2 bases, leaving 13 bases between them. The CDR3 is 16 residues long. Germline V gene lookup returns CDR1 SGHRS and CDR2 YFSETQ.

The genes are TRBV5-1 and TRBJ2-7; TRBD2 might be the D (6 bases). Trimming removed 3 bases at V and 4 bases at J, with 14 bases between. Germline V gene data show CDR1 as SGHRS and CDR2 as YFSETQ. The CDR3 is made up of 14 amino acids. The DNA of the CDR3 is TGCGCCAGCAGCTCCTTAGCGGACTCGTACGAGCAGTACTTC. Protein: CASSSLADSYEQYF.

The chain recombines TRBV12-3 or TRBV12-4 with TRBJ1-2; D is unclear. V lost 6 bases and J 7 bases, leaving 12 bases between the germline ends. The CDR3 is 12 amino acids. Written as DNA, the CDR3 is TGTGCCAGCAGCCTCCTCCCTAGTGGCTACACCTTC. It encodes CASSLLPSGYTF.

A remark on this clone: This CDR3 is also generated by other DNA sequences in the sample. The DNA of the CDR3 is TGTGCCAGCAGCTTAGGAACAGGCAATCAGCCCCAGCATTTT. Residues: CASSLGTGNQPQHF. The J gene is TRBJ1-5, the V gene TRBV7-9; D unclear. The germline V gene has CDR1 SEHNR and CDR2 FQNEAQ (reference sequence). Deletions cut 1 base from V and 2 bases from J, with 6 bases between. This CDR3 has 14 amino acids.

This clone was detected only once. The gene calls are TRBV5-8 and TRBJ1-3; TRBD1 is a possible D gene (6 bases). The CDR3 sequence is 14 residues long. V was trimmed by 0 bases and J by 4 bases, leaving 8 bases between them. Germline V gives CDR1 SGHTS, CDR2 YDEGEE. CDR3 nucleotides: TGTGCCAGCAGCTTGGGGGACAACGGAAACACCATATATTTT. Protein sequence: CASSLGDNGNTIYF. The complete variable domain, with remaining parts taken from reference TRBV5-8 and TRBJ1-3, reads EAGVTQSPTHLIKTRGQQATLRCSPISGHTSVYWYQQALGLGLQFLLWYDEGEERNRGNFPPRFSGRQFPNYSSELNVNALELEDSALYLCASSLGDNGNTIYFGEGSWLTVV.

The chain has TRBV5-1 and TRBJ2-4, with TRBD1 as a possible D gene (6 bases). The ends were cut back, 0 bases at V and 7 bases at J, with 8 bases in the middle. The CDR3 extends over 13 amino acids. Germline lookup yields CDR1 SGHRS and CDR2 YFSETQ. The CDR3 sequence: CASSLGQGNIQYF. The CDR3, as DNA: TGCGCCAGCAGCTTGGGGCAGGGGAACATTCAGTACTTC.

This chain connects TRBV3-1 (or the pseudogene TRBV3-2) to TRBJ2-7; 8 bases are shared with TRBD2. The germline CDR1 and CDR2 sequences are LGHDT and YNNKEL (reference sequence). This CDR3 is built from 16 residues. After removal of 0 bases from V and 0 bases from J, the junction contained 4 bases not matched to a gene. The CDR3, as DNA: TGTGCCAGCAGCCAAGATCCAGGACTAGCCTCCTACGAGCAGTACTTC. Translating gives CASSQDPGLASYEQYF.

The rearrangement uses TRBV4-2 and TRBJ2-2; 8 bases fit TRBD2. The CDR3 covers 17 residues. Germline V gene lookup returns CDR1 LGHNA and CDR2 YNFKEQ. V lost 1 base and J lost 7; bases outside the gene matches: 11. The chain's CDR3 is CASSQAQRGSGIGELFF. DNA of the CDR3: TGTGCCAGCAGCCAAGCCCAAAGGGGTAGCGGGATCGGGGAGCTGTTTTTT.